Below are 22 T cell receptor beta chains sequenced from a single sample in a study of blood T cell repertoires in COVID-19. Libraries were prepared by immunoSEQ multiplex PCR; TCRdb keeps only in-frame clonotypes and omits some of them. The sample records roughly 220,000 clones, just under 85% being singletons. Sequenced material: PBMCs or T cells enriched from blood (not recorded which). The receptors shown here come from a woman between 40 and 50 years old with acute COVID-19.

This clone was picked up one time. The rearrangement joins TRBV30 to TRBJ1-1; TRBD1 agrees at 8 bases. Germline V gene lookup returns CDR1 GTSNPN and CDR2 SVGIG (reference sequence). The V segment lost 0 bases and the J segment 4 bases; nucleotides outside the gene matches: 4. The CDR3 consists of 14 residues. This chain's CDR3 is CAWSVGQGATEAFF. The CDR3 DNA sequence: TGTGCCTGGAGTGTCGGGCAGGGGGCCACTGAAGCTTTCTTT.

The rearrangement links TRBV7-9 to TRBJ2-2, with D perhaps TRBD1 (5 bases). CDR3 length: 15 residues. Between the trimmed V and J ends, which lost 5 bases and 2 bases, there was a span of 12 bases. Germline V gene sequence: CDR1 SEHNR, CDR2 FQNEAQ (reference sequence). CDR3 region: CASSAPTANTGELFF. DNA of the CDR3: TGTGCCAGCAGCGCACCGACAGCCAACACCGGGGAGCTGTTTTTT.

This clone was detected a few times. The chain uses TRBV19 and TRBJ1-2, with TRBD1 matching 9 bases. The CDR3 is 14 amino acids. Losses at the gene ends were 5 bases for V and 4 bases for J; bases not matched to a gene: 5. Per the germline V gene, CDR1 is LNHDA and CDR2 is SQIVND (reference sequence). The CDR3 is CASSPGTGRYGYTF. CDR3 nucleotide sequence: TGTGCCAGTAGTCCAGGGACAGGGCGCTATGGCTACACCTTC.

V gene TRBV18 combines with J gene TRBJ2-5; 9 bases match TRBD2. This CDR3 region has 14 residues. The germline gives CDR1 KGHSH, CDR2 LQKENI. The V gene end was trimmed by 4 bases and the J gene end by 5 bases; junction bases not matched to a gene: 5. The CDR3 here is CASSRDSGGETQYF. The CDR3 DNA reads TGTGCCAGCTCACGGGATAGCGGGGGTGAGACCCAGTACTTC.

As concerns this clone: Other nucleotide sequences in the sample specify the same CDR3. The chain carries TRBV2 and TRBJ1-5; possible D gene TRBD1, 6 bases. The germline gives CDR1 SNHLY, CDR2 FYNNEI. Trimming pared 3 bases from V and 7 bases from J, leaving 13 bases between. This CDR3 is built from 14 residues. CDR3 region: CASSDRGVGQPQHF. CDR3 DNA sequence: TGTGCCAGCAGTGACAGGGGAGTAGGGCAGCCCCAGCATTTT.

The chain employs TRBV6-2 or TRBV6-3 and TRBJ2-5, with D maybe TRBD1 (5 bases). V lost 2 bases to trimming and J lost 12 bases, with 13 bases between them. CDR1 MNHEY and CDR2 SVGEGT come from the germline V gene. The CDR3 has 12 amino acids. This CDR3 is CASSYPPPGKYF. As DNA, the CDR3 is TGTGCCAGCAGTTACCCCCCCCCAGGGAAGTACTTC.

The J gene is TRBJ1-4, the V gene TRBV4-1; 11 nucleotides line up with TRBD1. The CDR3 has 16 residues. The J segment lost 7 bases and the V segment lost 0 bases, leaving 4 bases of the junction unmatched. The V gene's germline CDR1 is MGHRA and CDR2 YSYEKL. The CDR3 DNA sequence: TGCGCCAGCAGCCAAGATGGACAGGGGGCGCGTGAAAAACTGTTTTTT. It codes for CASSQDGQGAREKLFF.

The V call is TRBV18, the J call TRBJ2-2, with a tentative D call TRBD1 (5 bases). CDR1 and CDR2 from the germline V gene are KGHSH and LQKENI. V shed 2 bases and J shed 0 bases, with 10 bases lying between them. The CDR3 contains 16 residues. The CDR3 DNA reads as TGTGCCAGCTCACCATTCACGACAGCGAACACCGGGGAGCTGTTTTTT. It encodes CASSPFTTANTGELFF.

The chain has TRBV28 and TRBJ1-1; D might be TRBD1 (5 bases). The CDR3 length is 15 residues. Between the trimmed V and J ends, which lost 8 bases and 0 bases, there was a span of 16 bases. Germline CDR1 is MDHEN and CDR2 is SYDVKM. CDR3 sequence (DNA): TGTGCCAGCGGGAACGACTTGGACATGAACACTGAAGCTTTCTTT. It translates to CASGNDLDMNTEAFF. The complete variable domain, with remaining parts taken from reference TRBV28 and TRBJ1-1, reads DVKVTQSSRYLVKRTGEKVFLECVQDMDHENMFWYRQDPGLGLRLIYFSYDVKMKEKGDIPEGYSVSREKKERFSLILESASTNQTSMYLCASGNDLDMNTEAFFGQGTRLTVV.

The rearrangement links TRBV27 to TRBJ2-3, with D uncertain. The CDR3 totals 17 residues. CDR1 is MNHEY, CDR2 SMNVEV, per germline (reference sequence). V gave up 1 base and J gave up 0 bases, with 14 bases separating them. The CDR3 region is CASSLFPRLSSTDTQYF. CDR3 coding DNA: TGTGCCAGCAGTTTATTCCCTAGACTCTCGAGCACAGATACGCAGTATTTT.

This chain connects TRBV5-4 to TRBJ1-1, with D unresolved. Trimming removed 0 bases at V and 5 bases at J, with 11 bases between. The CDR3 extends over 14 amino acids. The germline V gene has CDR1 SGHNT and CDR2 YYREEE (reference sequence). DNA of the CDR3: TGTGCCAGCAGCTTGGGGATCCCGGGGACTGAAGCTTTCTTT. Its protein product is CASSLGIPGTEAFF.

The V gene is TRBV20-1, the J gene TRBJ2-1, with D possibly being TRBD1 (7 bases). The V gene's germline CDR1 is DFQATT and CDR2 SNEGSKA (reference sequence). This CDR3 region has 12 residues. The V gene lost 3 bases and the J gene lost 7 bases, with 10 bases spanning the gap. The CDR3, as DNA: TGCAGTGCTAGTTCAGGGGGGAATGAGCAGTTCTTC. As protein: CSASSGGNEQFF.

The V call is TRBV7-9, the J call TRBJ1-2; D uncertain. Germline V gene lookup returns CDR1 SEHNR and CDR2 FQNEAQ (reference sequence). The CDR3 length is 11 residues. Trimming shortened V by 3 bases and J by 4 bases, and 3 bases separated the two germline ends. CDR3 sequence: CASSFSYGYTF. CDR3 bases: TGTGCCAGCAGCTTCTCCTATGGCTACACCTTC.

V usage is TRBV6-5 and J usage is TRBJ2-2, with D hard to call. CDR1 is MNHEY, CDR2 SVGAGI, per germline. Trimming stripped 7 bases from V and 8 bases from J, with 17 bases between. The CDR3 has 14 amino acids. The CDR3, as DNA: TGTGCCAGCACCCAGTCCCATAACGCAGGGGAGCTGTTTTTT. Its translation is CASTQSHNAGELFF.

This clone was picked up many times. V gene TRBV7-9 combines with J gene TRBJ2-7; no clear D gene. V lost 1 base to trimming and J lost 1 base, with 11 bases between them. The length of the CDR3 is 15 residues. Germline V CDR1 and CDR2: SEHNR, FQNEAQ (reference sequence). Here the CDR3 DNA reads TGTGCCAGCAGCTTAGGATCTGAACAGTCCTACGAGCAGTACTTC. It yields the protein CASSLGSEQSYEQYF.

The chain recombines TRBV28 with TRBJ1-4; 7 nucleotides align to TRBD1. J gave up 4 bases and V 6 bases, and 2 bases lay outside the gene matches. Per germline, CDR1 MDHEN and CDR2 SYDVKM. CDR3 length: 13 amino acids. The CDR3 here is CASRTGYNEKLFF. The DNA for the CDR3 is TGTGCCAGCAGGACAGGGTATAATGAAAAACTGTTTTTT.

The rearrangement links TRBV29-1 to TRBJ1-1; TRBD1 aligns across 7 bases. The germline gives CDR1 SQVTM, CDR2 ANQGSEA. The CDR3 is made up of 12 amino acids. After removal of 4 bases from V and 4 bases from J, the junction contained 3 bases not matched to a gene. The CDR3 nucleotides are TGCAGCGTTGCAGGGGGGAGCACTGAAGCTTTCTTT. Its protein is CSVAGGSTEAFF. Supplemented by reference TRBV29-1 and TRBJ1-1, the full variable domain reads SAVISQKPSRDICQRGTSLTIQCQVDSQVTMMFWYRQQPGQSLTLIATANQGSEATYESGFVIDKFPISRPNLTFSTLTVSNMSPEDSSIYLCSVAGGSTEAFFGQGTRLTVV.

The chain joins TRBV4-2 to TRBJ1-5; no clear D gene. The CDR3 has 16 residues. CDR1 and CDR2 from the germline V gene are LGHNA and YNFKEQ. V dropped 0 bases and J dropped 3 bases, with 12 bases sitting between them. CDR3 in amino acids: CASSQDLGSNNQPQHF. DNA of the CDR3: TGTGCCAGCAGCCAAGATCTGGGCAGCAACAATCAGCCCCAGCATTTT.

V is TRBV28 and J is TRBJ1-6; TRBD1 might be the D (5 bases). Germline CDR1 reads MDHEN; CDR2 reads SYDVKM. The CDR3 length is 18 residues. V dropped 6 bases and J dropped 0 bases, with 18 bases sitting between them. CDR3 protein: CASREGRRRSSYNSPLHF. In DNA, the CDR3 is TGTGCCAGCAGGGAGGGACGACGTCGGTCCTCCTATAATTCACCCCTCCACTTT.

The chain recombines TRBV13 with TRBJ2-1, with TRBD2 identical over 8 bases. The J segment lost 3 bases and the V segment lost 5 bases, leaving 6 bases of the junction unmatched. From germline, CDR1 is PRHDT and CDR2 FYEKMQ (reference sequence). The CDR3 consists of 15 residues. CDR3 DNA: TGTGCCAGCAGCGCTAGACTAGCGAACTACAATGAGCAGTTCTTC. Translating gives CASSARLANYNEQFF.

The J gene is TRBJ1-1, the V gene TRBV29-1, with D tentatively TRBD1 (6 bases). This CDR3 spans 12 amino acids. V shed 7 bases and J shed 4 bases, with 13 bases lying between them. Germline V gives CDR1 SQVTM, CDR2 ANQGSEA. CDR3 amino acids: CSGTEGGTEAFF. The DNA of the CDR3 is TGCAGCGGGACAGAGGGCGGCACTGAAGCTTTCTTT.

The rearrangement links TRBV5-1 to TRBJ2-1; a possible D gene is TRBD1 (5 bases). This CDR3 has 16 amino acids. CDR1 is SGHRS, CDR2 YFSETQ, per germline. V dropped 4 bases and J dropped 7 bases, with 21 bases sitting between them. CDR3 residues: CASSARQKPIVNEQFF. CDR3 sequence (DNA): TGCGCCAGCAGCGCCCGACAGAAACCGATTGTTAATGAGCAGTTCTTC.